Below are 13 T cell receptor beta chains sequenced from a single sample in a study of T-cell reconstitution after alpha-beta-depleted transplantation in children. This sample's TCRbeta library carried unique molecular identifier barcodes. A single record per CDR3 protein comes from TCRdb applying MiXCR to the PCR reads. The profile covers roughly 17,000 distinct CDR3 sequences, with over 10% appearing a single time and 60% to 75% taken by the ten largest. The sample consisted of PBMCs, mostly from graft donor cells, taken 180 days after TCRalphabeta/CD19-depleted stem cell transplant. These receptor sequences come from a boy under three years old who had a stem cell transplant for Wiskott-Aldrich syndrome, so the T cells may come from the graft donor.

This clonotype turned up a few times. The chain joins TRBV4-1 to TRBJ2-2; D is perhaps TRBD1 (6 bases). V was clipped by 1 base and J by 4 bases, with 10 bases between them. The CDR3 is 15 amino acids. The germline V gene has CDR1 MGHRA and CDR2 YSYEKL. CDR3 region: CASSQVLGGTGELFF. The CDR3 DNA sequence: TGCGCCAGCAGCCAAGTTTTAGGGGGCACCGGGGAGCTGTTTTTT.

This clonotype was observed many times. The CDR3 region is CASSWDRTYGYTF. CDR3 DNA: TGTGCCAGCAGCTGGGACAGGACCTATGGCTACACCTTC. This chain connects TRBV5-5 to TRBJ1-2; TRBD1 aligns across 8 bases. Per the germline V gene, CDR1 is SGHKS and CDR2 is YYEKEE (reference sequence). There are 13 residues in the CDR3. Unmatched junction bases numbered 2, after V lost 3 bases and J lost 4 bases.

This clonotype was seen ten or more times. The chain combines TRBV5-1 with TRBJ2-1; D ambiguous. The CDR3 loop spans 16 amino acids. V dropped 4 bases and J dropped 0 bases, with 14 bases sitting between them. Germline V gene data show CDR1 as SGHRS and CDR2 as YFSETQ. The DNA for the CDR3 is TGCGCCAGCAGCCCCGAAGGGCGGAGCTCCTACAATGAGCAGTTCTTC. It translates to CASSPEGRSSYNEQFF.

In its sample, this clonotype was seen many times. The chain recombines TRBV7-9 with TRBJ2-5; TRBD2 agrees at 7 bases. Germline CDR1 reads SEHNR; CDR2 reads FQNEAQ (reference sequence). V shed 5 bases and J 4 bases; nucleotides not matched to a gene: 10. The CDR3 loop spans 15 amino acids. CDR3: CASSRGETSLETQYF. CDR3 coding DNA: TGTGCCAGCAGCCGGGGTGAGACTAGCCTAGAGACCCAGTACTTC.

There are a few counts of this clonotype. This chain connects TRBV10-2 to TRBJ1-5; possible D gene TRBD1, 5 bases. V lost 3 bases and J lost 1, with 10 bases in between. Germline V CDR1 and CDR2: WSHSY, SAAADI. The CDR3 sequence is 15 residues long. CDR3 bases: TGCGCCAGCAGTGAAAACGGGGGAAGCAATCAGCCCCAGCATTTT. Protein sequence: CASSENGGSNQPQHF.

The rearrangement joins TRBV13 to TRBJ1-2; D is uncertain. Germline lookup yields CDR1 PRHDT and CDR2 FYEKMQ (reference sequence). This CDR3 is built from 14 residues. Trimming pared 0 bases from V and 8 bases from J, leaving 13 bases between. The CDR3 reads CASSLGRGPGGYTF. CDR3 nucleotide sequence: TGTGCCAGCAGCTTAGGCCGCGGGCCGGGGGGCTACACCTTC. Together with reference TRBV13 and TRBJ1-2, the CDR3 gives the full variable domain: AAGVIQSPRHLIKEKRETATLKCYPIPRHDTVYWYQQGPGQDPQFLISFYEKMQSDKGSIPDRFSAQQFSDYHSELNMSSLELGDSALYFCASSLGRGPGGYTFGSGTRLTVV.

This clonotype was observed a single time. The germline gene is not matched at one end of the junction; a read error may be the cause. This chain links TRBV3-1 with TRBJ2-1; D ambiguous. Germline assignment: CDR1 LGHDT and CDR2 YNNKEL (reference sequence). CDR3 length: 18 residues. This CDR3 is CASTQGPIGRNTNNEQFF. CDR3 nucleotides: TGTGCCAGCACCCAAGGTCCCATCGGGCGGAATACTAACAATGAGCAGTTCTTC.

This chain connects TRBV20-1 to TRBJ2-1; the match to TRBD2 covers 9 bases. V lost 0 bases, J lost 0 bases, and 3 bases stayed unmatched. Germline V gene sequence: CDR1 DFQATT, CDR2 SNEGSKA (reference sequence). The CDR3 has 16 residues. The CDR3 bases are TGCAGTGCTAGAGACGATAGCGGGAGCTCCTACAATGAGCAGTTCTTC. This encodes CSARDDSGSSYNEQFF.

This clonotype appeared many times. The gene calls are TRBV6-5 and TRBJ2-7, with 7 bases that match TRBD1. With V trimmed by 2 bases and J by 6 bases, 7 bases remained unmatched. Germline lookup yields CDR1 MNHEY and CDR2 SVGAGI. This CDR3 spans 14 amino acids. CDR3 nucleotide sequence: TGTGCCAGCAGTTACGGGCAGGGGGTAGTCGAGCAGTACTTC. Residues: CASSYGQGVVEQYF.

The chain employs TRBV12-3 or TRBV12-4 and TRBJ1-6, with D hard to call. The CDR3 extends over 16 amino acids. With 4 bases removed from V and 6 bases from J, the gap between germline ends came to 16 bases. CDR3 in amino acids: CASSSSGFWVNSPLHF. The CDR3, as DNA: TGTGCCAGCAGTTCGTCGGGGTTTTGGGTTAATTCACCCCTCCACTTT.

This clonotype was observed many times. CDR3 in amino acids: CSAKASGRQETQYF. DNA for the CDR3: TGCAGTGCTAAGGCTAGCGGGAGGCAAGAGACCCAGTACTTC. The chain couples TRBV20-1 to TRBJ2-5; 11 bases are a match to TRBD2. Looked up from germline, CDR1 is DFQATT and CDR2 is SNEGSKA (reference sequence). V shed 4 bases and J 2 bases; nucleotides not matched to a gene: 3. The CDR3 has 14 amino acids.

This clonotype showed up many times. The chain uses TRBV25-1 and TRBJ2-7; 8 nucleotides agree with TRBD1. The CDR3 extends over 14 amino acids. Losses at the gene ends were 3 bases for V and 5 bases for J; bases not matched to a gene: 6. Germline CDR1 and CDR2: MGHDK and SYGVNS. The CDR3 bases are TGTGCCAGCAGTGACTGGACAGGGTCCAACGAGCAGTACTTC. It encodes CASSDWTGSNEQYF.

The genes are TRBV28 and TRBJ2-3; 12 bases fit TRBD2. Looked up from germline, CDR1 is MDHEN and CDR2 is SYDVKM. This CDR3 is built from 17 residues. The ends lost 3 bases at V and 4 bases at J; junction bases unmatched: 8. For the CDR3, the DNA is TGTGCCAGCAGTTTCCCACGACTAGCGGGAGTGTCAGATACGCAGTATTTT. This sequence encodes CASSFPRLAGVSDTQYF.